This TCR beta chain was obtained from a study of cytomegalovirus exposure and HLA in healthy donors. 13 Jbeta primers and 60 Vbeta primers were used for the PCR. Only in-frame clones appear in the TCRdb table, and some are missing; sequencing was by immunoSEQ multiplex PCR. Of approximately 160,000 clones detected, approximately 80% appear once; the ten largest clones hold around 2.5%. CDR1 and CDR2 (germline): SSHAT, FNYEAQ (reference sequence). V was shortened by 5 bases and J by 5 bases, with 18 bases between the two germline ends. The CDR3 totals 15 residues. The rearrangement joins TRBV7-7 to TRBJ2-5, with D possibly matching TRBD2 (5 bases). Sequenced material: PBMCs. The clonotype originates from a woman aged 40 to 50 in good health and CMV-seropositive. The chain's CDR3 is CASSRGLSSYETQYF. The CDR3 nucleotides are TGTGCCAGCAGCCGAGGACTGTCGTCGTATGAGACCCAGTACTTC.